Listed below are T cell receptor beta chains from one sample, sequenced in a study of regulatory T cells in long-lasting Graves disease. TCRdb independently ran MiXCR on the multiplex PCR reads; one entry per CDR3 protein. The table lists hundreds of thousands of distinct CDR3 sequences, less than 25% of them singletons. Sequencing used peripheral blood mononuclear cells (PBMCs), obtained when the disease was refractory, from a patient treated with antithyroid drugs. All receptors derive from a female donor with Graves disease. CDR3s leave out the opening cysteine and the closing phenylalanine or tryptophan. Each record gives: V gene, CDR3 protein.

V: TRBV28
CDR3: ASSFRGRGDTEAF

V: TRBV30
CDR3: AWVRGTGFLHGYT

V: TRBV7-3
CDR3: ASNLADSSYNEQF

V: TRBV20-1
CDR3: SARQGAEDIQY

V: TRBV20-1
CDR3: SAMGLAGKGDEQF

V: TRBV9
CDR3: ASRGAGTGELF

V: TRBV9
CDR3: ASSYGRFTDTQY

V: TRBV20-1
CDR3: SANAGQETQY

V: TRBV28
CDR3: ASSLGEWTEAF

V: TRBV29-1
CDR3: SVDKGAGTDTQY

V: TRBV20-1
CDR3: SATGVTTYEQY

V: TRBV27
CDR3: ASTPTSGRVSYNEQF

V: TRBV20-1
CDR3: SARGWLSIEKLF

V: TRBV11-1
CDR3: AVAHGGGGNQPQH

V: TRBV6-1
CDR3: ASSASGQISTDTQY

V: TRBV12-3/TRBV12-4
CDR3: ASSFVASEIGGYT

V: TRBV7-2
CDR3: ASTFLLGQGAGEQY

V: TRBV27
CDR3: ASSPPHGETQY

V: TRBV20-1
CDR3: SAPPSTGNLDTQY

V: TRBV2
CDR3: ASSEAMDRGGEKLF

V: TRBV24-1
CDR3: ATSDGQGRGQPQH

V: TRBV6-1
CDR3: ATMTGGDSEAF

V: TRBV28
CDR3: ASSLPGRYEQY

V: TRBV11-2
CDR3: ASSRGTQEF

V: TRBV2
CDR3: ASSKGTGAGSPLH

V: TRBV4-1
CDR3: ASSRLMGPLSGNTIY

V: TRBV5-4
CDR3: ASSDAHRTKKETQY

V: TRBV2
CDR3: ASSEARPRAYGYT

V: TRBV20-1
CDR3: SARGAGGTDTQY

V: TRBV5-1
CDR3: ASRGTGFNTEAF

V: TRBV7-9
CDR3: ASSPNSRNNQPQH

V: TRBV15
CDR3: ATSRDYGSDQPQH

V: TRBV9
CDR3: ASTSSGTTGELF

V: TRBV15
CDR3: ATNSGTGLEKLF

V: TRBV7-9
CDR3: ASSLAEGLAGAEQY

V: TRBV29-1
CDR3: SVEKRRGELF

V: TRBV10-3
CDR3: AISDSDSPGEQY